Listed below are T cell receptor beta chains from one sample, sequenced in a study of cytomegalovirus exposure and HLA in healthy donors. Produced via immunoSEQ multiplex PCR; TCRdb's table is partial and in-frame only. The sample has approximately 160,000 clones, 82% seen once. The sequencing input was PBMCs. These TCRs come from a male donor in good health and CMV-seronegative. Both conserved end residues are part of each CDR3. Some rows have no size entry. The others give once, few or many, or a class for an expanded clone.

len: 14
abundance: few
v_gene: TRBV25-1
j_gene: TRBJ2-2
CDR3aa: CASSVAGATGELFF

len: 16
abundance: once
v_gene: TRBV7-7
j_gene: TRBJ1-4
CDR3aa: CASSPTRQGGGEKLFF

len: 12
abundance: -
v_gene: TRBV29-1
j_gene: TRBJ2-5
CDR3aa: CSATGDQETQYF

len: 14
abundance: -
v_gene: TRBV7-9
j_gene: TRBJ1-6
CDR3aa: CATPGQSLGSPLHF

len: 15
abundance: -
v_gene: TRBV27
j_gene: TRBJ2-3
CDR3aa: CASSFYAGSTDTQYF

len: 15
abundance: -
v_gene: TRBV13
j_gene: TRBJ1-1
CDR3aa: CASSLSGQAATEAFF

len: 14
abundance: -
v_gene: TRBV5-1
j_gene: TRBJ1-1
CDR3aa: CASSPHTPNTEAFF

len: 16
abundance: -
v_gene: TRBV18
j_gene: TRBJ2-1
CDR3aa: CASSPNPGVSPNEQFF

len: 15
abundance: -
v_gene: TRBV6-5
j_gene: TRBJ1-1
CDR3aa: CASSYYGGADTEAFF

len: 15
abundance: -
v_gene: TRBV19
j_gene: TRBJ1-2
CDR3aa: CASSERQGGNYGYTF

len: 18
abundance: once
v_gene: TRBV7-9
j_gene: TRBJ1-3
CDR3aa: CSSSRQLIDDRAGNTIYF

len: 13
abundance: -
v_gene: TRBV19
j_gene: TRBJ1-1
CDR3aa: CASTGQGRGGAFF

len: 14
abundance: -
v_gene: TRBV4-1
j_gene: TRBJ1-1
CDR3aa: CASSHNRENTEAFF

len: 11
abundance: -
v_gene: TRBV30
j_gene: TRBJ1-5
CDR3aa: CAWSVRGPQHF

len: 12
abundance: -
v_gene: TRBV29-1
j_gene: TRBJ1-4
CDR3aa: CSAPGQGEKLFF

len: 15
abundance: -
v_gene: TRBV11-3
j_gene: TRBJ2-3
CDR3aa: CASSQGGLLTDTQYF

len: 15
abundance: -
v_gene: TRBV6-1
j_gene: TRBJ2-1
CDR3aa: CASHEGGAGAYEQFF

len: 12
abundance: -
v_gene: TRBV6-5
j_gene: TRBJ1-2
CDR3aa: CASSRGIYGYTF

len: 11
abundance: -
v_gene: TRBV19
j_gene: TRBJ1-1
CDR3aa: CASALGVGAFF

len: 14
abundance: -
v_gene: TRBV15
j_gene: TRBJ2-2
CDR3aa: CATSRDRGSGELFF

len: 13
abundance: -
v_gene: TRBV4-1
j_gene: -
CDR3aa: CASSPTLVGEQYF

len: 13
abundance: -
v_gene: TRBV6-1
j_gene: TRBJ1-1
CDR3aa: CATSQGMNTEAFF

len: 15
abundance: -
v_gene: TRBV9
j_gene: TRBJ2-5
CDR3aa: CASSAEDRYQETQYF

len: 16
abundance: -
v_gene: TRBV9
j_gene: TRBJ1-4
CDR3aa: CASSPSGGARNEKLFF

len: 15
abundance: -
v_gene: TRBV5-1
j_gene: TRBJ1-5
CDR3aa: CASSTGQGAGQPQHF

len: 16
abundance: once
v_gene: TRBV9
j_gene: TRBJ1-3
CDR3aa: CASSASPRRVRNTIYF

len: 11
abundance: -
v_gene: TRBV20-1
j_gene: TRBJ2-7
CDR3aa: CSARTGSEQYF

len: 15
abundance: -
v_gene: TRBV5-4
j_gene: TRBJ2-3
CDR3aa: CASSSRQGPTDTQYF

len: 14
abundance: -
v_gene: TRBV10-3
j_gene: TRBJ1-2
CDR3aa: CAISDWDRLYGYTF

len: 18
abundance: -
v_gene: TRBV10-3
j_gene: TRBJ2-2
CDR3aa: CAISESTGTGTFTGELFF

len: 16
abundance: -
v_gene: TRBV25-1
j_gene: TRBJ2-7
CDR3aa: CASSGPRDRVPYEQYF

len: 17
abundance: -
v_gene: TRBV9
j_gene: TRBJ2-2
CDR3aa: CASSVAPPTERVGELFF

len: 14
abundance: -
v_gene: TRBV5-4
j_gene: TRBJ1-1
CDR3aa: CASSLKSENTEAFF

len: 12
abundance: -
v_gene: TRBV7-9
j_gene: TRBJ2-3
CDR3aa: CASSPLADTQYF

len: 14
abundance: once
v_gene: TRBV15
j_gene: TRBJ1-2
CDR3aa: CATTRDRASYGYTF

len: 14
abundance: once
v_gene: TRBV12-5
j_gene: TRBJ2-5
CDR3aa: CASGPGTGLGTQYF

len: 14
abundance: -
v_gene: TRBV5-4
j_gene: TRBJ1-2
CDR3aa: CASNSGGADYGYTF

len: 15
abundance: -
v_gene: TRBV5-4
j_gene: TRBJ2-2
CDR3aa: CASSTDSTNTGELFF